This TCR beta chain was sequenced during a study of T-cell reconstitution after alpha-beta-depleted transplantation in children. Study-level results: For some patients, TCRbeta diversity was high at day 60 because of recipient T cells and thymic progenitors that survived. The main origin of T-cell counts and diversity one year after transplant was newly produced T cells.

This clonotype showed up just a few times. The antigen is not known. The TCRbeta library incorporated unique molecular identifiers. TCRdb independently ran MiXCR on the PCR reads; one entry per CDR3 protein. The table includes around 450,000 distinct CDR3 sequences, roughly 17% detected once. The sequence was collected from a boy under three years old who had a stem cell transplant for Wiskott-Aldrich syndrome, so the T cells may come from the graft donor. Sequencing used PBMCs, mostly from graft donor cells, obtained 360 days after TCRalphabeta/CD19-depleted stem cell transplant.

The CDR3 DNA reads TGCAGTGCCTTATTCCCCAATGGGGGGCTAGGGGAGCTGTTTTTT. Protein sequence: CSALFPNGGLGELFF. V and J are TRBV20-1 and TRBJ2-2; D is tentatively TRBD1 or TRBD2 (6 bases each). Germline V gene sequence: CDR1 DFQATT, CDR2 SNEGSKA (reference sequence). CDR3 length equals 15 residues. Trimming removed 6 bases from V and 8 bases from J, with 22 bases in between.